Here is one T cell receptor (beta chain) with its context. In the study's own analysis: Amplification from reference gene primers served as the basis for estimated nucleated cell counts. Here immunoSEQ multiplex PCR was the method, and the copy in TCRdb shows in-frame clones only, minus some. V, J and clone size reflect that table, while D and trimming were determined from the DNA. The sample lists roughly 150,000 clones; about 81% were seen once. The CDR3 is made up of 18 amino acids. Trimming cost V 2 bases and J 6 bases, with 20 bases left between them. Germline V gene sequence: CDR1 MGHDK, CDR2 SYGVNS. The sample is drawn from a study of blood T cell repertoires in COVID-19. Across the whole study: The United States, Italy and Spain provided the acute and convalescent COVID-19 samples. T cells, B-cell-depleted T cells, or PBMCs provided the cDNA or gDNA that served as material.

The V and J genes are TRBV25-1 and TRBJ1-6; TRBD1 is a possible D gene (6 bases). Sequenced material: peripheral blood. The TCR originated in a human donor in a cohort sampled during active COVID-19. The CDR3 loop reads CASSEGGGRGNLNSPLHF. Here the CDR3 DNA reads TGTGCCAGCAGTGAAGGGGGGGGCAGAGGAAACCTTAATTCACCCCTCCACTTT.